These 12 T cell receptor beta chains came from one sample sequenced in a study of CD8+ T cells in alopecia areata. RNA extraction and reverse transcription yielded cDNA as sequencing template. The method was immunoSEQ multiplex PCR; TCRdb's version includes in-frame clones alone and lacks a portion of them. Of 150,000 or so clones in the sample, around 86% were seen once. Sequencing was performed on CD8+ T cells sorted from blood, taken at week 0. The receptors stem from a human donor with alopecia areata.

CDR3 loop: CASSDGPYEQYF. The CDR3 DNA is TGTGCCAGTAGTGACGGTCCCTACGAGCAGTACTTC. The J gene is TRBJ2-7, the V gene TRBV19; D is unresolved. The V gene's germline CDR1 is LNHDA and CDR2 SQIVND (reference sequence). Between the trimmed V and J ends, which lost 5 bases and 2 bases, there was a span of 7 bases. The CDR3 runs to 12 residues.

For the CDR3, the DNA is TGTGCCAGCAGCTTAGCAGAGCGCTACGAGCAGTACTTC. It codes for CASSLAERYEQYF. V is TRBV11-2 and J is TRBJ2-7; D remains ambiguous. CDR1 is SGHAT, CDR2 FQNNGV, per germline. V gave up 1 base and J gave up 3 bases, with 7 bases separating them. The CDR3 is 13 amino acids.

This chain uses TRBV6-1 with TRBJ2-7; D unresolved. The V end lost 1 base, the J end lost 3 bases, and 13 bases lay between the germline ends. The CDR3 contains 15 residues. Germline CDR1 MNHNS, CDR2 SASEGT. The CDR3, as DNA: TGTGCCAGCAGTGAAGGTGAAAAGGGCGTCTACGAGCAGTACTTC. This sequence encodes CASSEGEKGVYEQYF.

This clone is medium-sized by share. The genes are TRBV6-4 and TRBJ2-6; 7 bases map to TRBD1. The CDR3 has 16 residues. Germline values: CDR1 MRHNA, CDR2 SNTAGT. The junction had 3 bases not matched to a gene; V was cut back by 4 bases and J by 0 bases. This CDR3 reads CASSVQGSSGANVLTF. DNA of the CDR3: TGTGCCAGCAGTGTACAGGGGAGCTCTGGGGCCAACGTCCTGACTTTC.

The J gene is TRBJ2-3, the V gene TRBV9; TRBD1 matches at 8 bases. The CDR3 length is 14 residues. Germline V gene sequence: CDR1 SGDLS, CDR2 YYNGEE. Trimming cost V 3 bases and J 5 bases; bases outside gene matches: 5. The CDR3 spells CASSGTGWRDTQYF. DNA for the CDR3: TGTGCCAGCAGCGGGACAGGGTGGAGAGATACGCAGTATTTT.

The chain combines TRBV7-9 with TRBJ2-7, with D perhaps matching TRBD1 or TRBD2 (5 bases each). The ends were cut back, 2 bases at V and 7 bases at J, with 15 bases in the middle. The CDR3 spans 14 residues. Germline CDR1 SEHNR, CDR2 FQNEAQ (reference sequence). The CDR3 spells CASSLTGTSGEQYF. As DNA, the CDR3 is TGTGCCAGCAGCTTAACGGGGACCTCCGGGGAGCAGTACTTC.

V usage is TRBV19 and J usage is TRBJ1-5; D ambiguous. The germline CDR1 and CDR2 sequences are LNHDA and SQIVND (reference sequence). V was shortened by 4 bases and J by 2 bases, with 6 bases between the two germline ends. The CDR3 is made up of 13 amino acids. The CDR3 DNA is TGTGCCAGTAGTAACGGGGGCAATCAGCCCCAGCATTTT. This codes for CASSNGGNQPQHF.

V is TRBV19 and J is TRBJ2-3; 12 bases align to TRBD2. Germline values: CDR1 LNHDA, CDR2 SQIVND (reference sequence). This CDR3 comprises 16 residues. V trimming: 6 bases; J trimming: 2 bases; junction bases outside the gene matches: 6. Here the CDR3 DNA reads TGTGCCAGTAGCCTCGGACTAGCGGGGTTCACAGATACGCAGTATTTT. Translated: CASSLGLAGFTDTQYF.

The chain links TRBV10-2 to TRBJ2-7, with D possibly matching TRBD2 (6 bases). Looked up from germline, CDR1 is WSHSY and CDR2 is SAAADI. The CDR3 sequence is 14 residues long. V shed 6 bases and J shed 0 bases, with 12 bases lying between them. The CDR3 loop is CASRGDFSSYEQYF. CDR3 coding DNA: TGCGCCAGCAGGGGGGACTTCAGCTCCTACGAGCAGTACTTC.

This chain connects TRBV4-1 to TRBJ2-2; 8 bases are a match to TRBD1. V lost 4 bases to trimming and J lost 4 bases; unmatched junction nucleotides: 5. From germline, CDR1 is MGHRA and CDR2 YSYEKL. The length of the CDR3 is 15 residues. DNA for the CDR3: TGCGCCAGCAGCCTTTCCGGGACAGGCACCGGGGAGCTGTTTTTT. This sequence encodes CASSLSGTGTGELFF.

Here the CDR3 DNA reads TGCAGCGTGCTCAGAGAAAACATTCAGTACTTC. Its translation: CSVLRENIQYF. The chain recombines TRBV29-1 with TRBJ2-4; D is unclear. Germline CDR1 is SQVTM and CDR2 is ANQGSEA. Trimming pared 6 bases from V and 5 bases from J, leaving 8 bases between. The CDR3 runs 11 residues.

The rearrangement joins TRBV19 to TRBJ2-7; maybe TRBD1 (7 bases). The CDR3 consists of 13 residues. The ends were cut back, 4 bases at V and 5 bases at J, with 12 bases in the middle. CDR1 is LNHDA, CDR2 SQIVND, per germline (reference sequence). DNA for the CDR3: TGTGCCAGTAGTACGGCAGGGGGGAACGAGCAGTACTTC. It yields the protein CASSTAGGNEQYF.